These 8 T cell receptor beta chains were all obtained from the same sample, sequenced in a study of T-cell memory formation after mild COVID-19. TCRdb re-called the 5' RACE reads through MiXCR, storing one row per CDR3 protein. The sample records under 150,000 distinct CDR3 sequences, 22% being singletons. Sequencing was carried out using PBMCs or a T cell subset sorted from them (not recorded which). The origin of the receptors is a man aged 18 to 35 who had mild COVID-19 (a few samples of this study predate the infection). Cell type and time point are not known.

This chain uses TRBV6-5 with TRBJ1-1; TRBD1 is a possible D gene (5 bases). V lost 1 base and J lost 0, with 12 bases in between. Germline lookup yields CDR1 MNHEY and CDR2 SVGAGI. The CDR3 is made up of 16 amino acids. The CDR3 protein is CASSYWDGKMNTEAFF. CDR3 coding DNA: TGTGCCAGCAGTTACTGGGACGGAAAAATGAACACTGAAGCTTTCTTT.

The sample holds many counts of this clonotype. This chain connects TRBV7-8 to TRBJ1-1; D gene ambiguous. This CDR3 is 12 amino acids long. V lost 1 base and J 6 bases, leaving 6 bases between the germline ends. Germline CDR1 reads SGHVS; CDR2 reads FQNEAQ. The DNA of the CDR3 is TGTGCCAGCAGCTTAGATTCGGCTGAAGCTTTCTTT. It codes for CASSLDSAEAFF.

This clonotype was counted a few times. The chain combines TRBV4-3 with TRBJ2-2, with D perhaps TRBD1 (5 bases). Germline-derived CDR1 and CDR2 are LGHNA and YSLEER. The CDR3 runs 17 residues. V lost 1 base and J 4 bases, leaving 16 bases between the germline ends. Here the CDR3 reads CASSQGIARVATGELFF. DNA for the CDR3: TGCGCCAGCAGCCAAGGGATAGCCAGGGTCGCCACCGGGGAGCTGTTTTTT.

The CDR3 region has the DNA TGCGCCAGCAGCTCTCGACAGGGGAATGAGCAGTTCTTC. Protein sequence: CASSSRQGNEQFF. The chain is built from TRBV5-1 and TRBJ2-1; 8 bases are a match to TRBD1. The germline CDR1 and CDR2 sequences are SGHRS and YFSETQ. The V gene end was trimmed by 3 bases and the J gene end by 7 bases; junction bases not matched to a gene: 3. The CDR3 is made up of 13 amino acids. Full variable domain (missing parts from reference TRBV5-1 and TRBJ2-1): KAGVTQTPRYLIKTRGQQVTLSCSPISGHRSVSWYQQTPGQGLQFLFEYFSETQRNKGNFPGRFSGRQFSNSRSEMNVSTLELGDSALYLCASSSRQGNEQFFGPGTRLTVL.

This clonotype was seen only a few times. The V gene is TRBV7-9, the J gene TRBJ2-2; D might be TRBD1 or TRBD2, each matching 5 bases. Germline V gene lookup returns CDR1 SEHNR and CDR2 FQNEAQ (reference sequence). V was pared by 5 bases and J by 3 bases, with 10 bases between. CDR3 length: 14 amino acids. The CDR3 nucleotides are TGTGCCAGCAGCCCACGGGACGACACCGGGGAGCTGTTTTTT. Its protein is CASSPRDDTGELFF.

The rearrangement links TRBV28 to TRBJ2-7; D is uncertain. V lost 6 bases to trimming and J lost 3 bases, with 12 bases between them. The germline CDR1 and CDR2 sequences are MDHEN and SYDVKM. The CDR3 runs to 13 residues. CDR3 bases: TGTGCCAGCAGCAAAAGTGCCTACTACGAGCAGTACGTC. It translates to CASSKSAYYEQYV.

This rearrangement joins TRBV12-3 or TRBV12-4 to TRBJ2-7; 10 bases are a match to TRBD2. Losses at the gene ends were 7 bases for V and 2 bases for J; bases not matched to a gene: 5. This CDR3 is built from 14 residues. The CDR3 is CASNPGTSAYEQYF. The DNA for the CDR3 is TGTGCCAGCAACCCCGGGACTAGCGCCTACGAGCAGTACTTC.

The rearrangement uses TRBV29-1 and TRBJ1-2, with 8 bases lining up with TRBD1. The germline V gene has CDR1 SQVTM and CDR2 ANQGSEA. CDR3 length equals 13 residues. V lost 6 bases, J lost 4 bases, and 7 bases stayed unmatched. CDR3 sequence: CSVQGAGSYGYTF. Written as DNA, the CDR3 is TGCAGCGTCCAGGGGGCAGGAAGCTATGGCTACACCTTC.